This T cell receptor beta chain was captured by sequencing in a study of spatial heterogeneity in lung cancer. Indicated time point: sample taken at primary tumor resection. The study sequenced unsorted whole RNA from tumor, nontumor lung or frozen PBMC. The V end was cut by 6 bases, the J end by 2 bases, with 14 bases between. CDR3 size: 14 residues. Germline V lookup: CDR1 DFQATT, CDR2 SNEGSKA (reference sequence). From the 5' RACE reads, TCRdb called clonotypes with MiXCR, one entry per CDR3 protein. The top ten clones hold about 13% of a sample with some 50,000 distinct CDR3 sequences, around 7.6% of them seen once. In its sample, this clonotype was seen a few times.

The rearrangement links TRBV20-1 to TRBJ1-3; D not resolved. The sample in question was PBMCs, obtained at surgery. The TCR comes from a female donor with early-stage non-small cell lung cancer. The CDR3 region is CSAKTLTTGNTIYF. The CDR3 region has the DNA TGCAGTGCAAAAACTTTAACTACTGGAAACACCATATATTTT.